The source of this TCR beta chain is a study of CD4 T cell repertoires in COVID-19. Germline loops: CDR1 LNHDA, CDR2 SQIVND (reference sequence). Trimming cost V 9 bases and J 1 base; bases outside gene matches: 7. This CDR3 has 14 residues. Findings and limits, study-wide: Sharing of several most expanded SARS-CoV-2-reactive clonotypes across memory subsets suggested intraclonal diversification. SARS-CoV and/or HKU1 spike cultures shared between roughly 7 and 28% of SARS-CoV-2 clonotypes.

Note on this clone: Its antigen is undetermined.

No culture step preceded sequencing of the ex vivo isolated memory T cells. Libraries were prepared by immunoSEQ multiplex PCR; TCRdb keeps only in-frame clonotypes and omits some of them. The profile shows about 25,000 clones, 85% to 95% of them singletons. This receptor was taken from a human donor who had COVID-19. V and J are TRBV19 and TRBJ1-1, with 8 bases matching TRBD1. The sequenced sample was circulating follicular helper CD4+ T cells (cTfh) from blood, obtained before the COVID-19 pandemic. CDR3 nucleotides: TGTGCCAGCGACAGGGGACGGGCGAACACTGAAGCTTTCTTT. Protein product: CASDRGRANTEAFF.